This T cell receptor (beta chain) was observed in a study of cytomegalovirus exposure and HLA in healthy donors (TCRdb year 2017). The study in broad terms: In an earlier analysis of under 750 of the donors, less than 350 Gb of sequence data and just under 120 million unique TCR beta sequences from about 179 million T cells were reported. An early release covering 550 to 700 HLA-typed donors comprised approximately 290 gigabases of sequencing data and around 80 million unique TCR sequences. Of the roughly 400 genotyped donors, less than 85% were placed in the genetic ancestry cluster associated with self-reported Caucasian donors. The study aimed to test whether cataloging public T cell receptors could reveal signatures of past pathogen exposure. The study profiled the T cell repertoires of 550 to 700 subjects by immunosequencing and related them to cytomegalovirus serostatus. In addition to the first cohort of about 650 subjects, a separate validation cohort of 120 different subjects was used. The study combined high-throughput TCR immunosequencing, statistical association of individual TCRs with disease status, and machine learning to predict cytomegalovirus infection status. A later analysis re-examined previously published TCR beta repertoires from about 670 donors and added high-resolution HLA genotyping to investigate patterns of TCR occurrence. In the later analysis, no new phenotypic data were used to find candidate immune exposures; instead, reliance was placed on TCR beta sequences and their occurrence across donors. An earlier analysis of several hundred of the donors applied high-throughput TCR beta sequencing to assess whether each TCR beta V gene segment acted as functional or pseudogenic. Donor age, sex, ethnicity and CMV serostatus were compiled alongside the repertoire data. Genome-wide SNP genotypes for about 55% of the roughly 670 donors were used in a later genetic analysis, which treated that subset as a discovery cohort. All discovery cohort repertoires had been generated using a single sequencing platform. Both class I and class II loci were covered by HLA typing, at four-digit resolution. The number of typed donors differed by locus: about 620-640 for A, B, C, DRB1 and DQB1; some 500 for DQA1; 600 to 610 for DPA1; and 400 to 480 for DPB1. Because of strong linkage in the cohort, roughly five DR-DQ haplotypes were treated as single units for association and clustering. Across around 400 genotyped donors of the cohort, an average of about 220,000 unique TCR beta nucleotide sequences per donor were sequenced, and about a sixth of those sequences were non-productive. The full study reports these points: Some IMGT-functional V segments, including TRBV6-2 and TRBV6-3, could not be told apart with the 87-base-pair reads, so those segments were excluded. Only TCR beta chains were sequenced in this cohort, and the absence of alpha or paired-chain data limited detectable features. In an earlier analysis of fewer than 750 of the donors, most TCR beta V segments were observed in productive rearrangements about 87% or about 30% of the time, broadly matching IMGT annotations. Immune exposure information for the cohort was limited to CMV serostatus. A further reported finding was that TCR beta sequences accurately predicted the HLA-A and HLA-B alleles for most subjects in the first cohort. The classifier was reported to diagnose cytomegalovirus status with high specificity and sensitivity in both the original cohort and the validation cohort. The study listed 150 to 200 TCR beta chains as associated with cytomegalovirus. In vitro tests confirmed that a few of the cytomegalovirus-associated TCR beta chains recognize cytomegalovirus antigens. A later analysis found that TCR association rates varied across HLA loci, with DRB1 alleles showing the most associated TCRs and HLA-C alleles the fewest. When HLA alleles, especially DR and DQ, strongly co-occurred, TCR associations were difficult to assign to individual alleles. According to a later analysis, most CMV-associated TCR beta chains appeared to be HLA-restricted, and the HLA associations seemed to be driven largely by CMV exposure. A cluster of highly shared sequence variants was judged likely to represent a technical artifact of the sequencing pipeline. In a later analysis, several top co-occurrence clusters were reported to appear linked to parvovirus B19, influenza, CMV and Epstein-Barr virus. A later genetic analysis associated a missense DCLRE1C variant with V-gene and J-gene trimming of TCR beta chains, and an independent cohort replicated the association. Across donors, most TCR sequences were observed very rarely, whereas some public TCRs were present in many individuals. The authors suggested that the approach could potentially be generalized to other disease states and immunological phenotypes. In a later genetic analysis, fewer N-insertions in productive TCRs were reported among donors in an Asian-associated ancestry cluster than the roughly 670-donor mean. In a later analysis, HLA-associated TCR beta chains showed more clonal expansion and lower generation probabilities than non-associated chains that were equally common. At a false discovery rate of 0.05, a later analysis linked about 16,000 TCR beta sequences to specific HLA alleles. Sequencing depth was assumed to be roughly uniform across donors in the presence/absence analyses, though that assumption may not hold. Because counts were too low, 15 to 20 rarely observed V segments, including chromosome 9 orphons, were excluded from the earlier analysis of several hundred of the donors. Because HLA typing was missing for some donors at each locus, association tests included only the typed subset. Correlated functional status among segregating V segments might be attributable to linkage disequilibrium, but an unknown experimental factor could not be ruled out.

The method behind the library was the immunoSEQ multiplex PCR assay. A mixture of 60 forward primers for TCR Vbeta segments and 13 reverse primers for TCR Jbeta segments was used in the multiplex PCR. Amplification of the CDR3 region of rearranged TCR beta genes was performed with a multiplex PCR assay on genomic DNA. The Illumina HiSeq System was used to sequence the amplified TCR beta libraries as 87-base-pair reads. For the original study's pipeline: A later analysis counted about 80 million unique TCR beta chains across the 690 or so repertoires, and 10 million to 11 million of these chains were shared by at least two donors. A nearest-neighbor algorithm error-corrected the raw reads and collapsed the reads into unique sequences, merging closely related sequences to remove PCR and sequencing errors. CDR3 sequences were aligned to IMGT reference sequences to assign V, D and J gene segments. For a sequence to be retained, a match of at least six nucleotides to both a V gene segment and a J gene segment was required. A rearrangement was called productive if the CDR3 had no stop codons and remained in frame with V and J, and every other rearrangement was called non-productive. Following IMGT convention, CDR3 was defined as the stretch from the second conserved V-encoded cysteine to the conserved J-encoded phenylalanine. The earlier analysis of some 580 of the donors excluded any sequence lacking an unambiguous match to a single V gene segment. An earlier analysis of several hundred of the donors called V segments functional above 56.7% productive rearrangements and segregating when the between-donor standard deviation exceeded 5%. A statistical classification framework was built to diagnose cytomegalovirus status from the catalog of TCR beta chain sequences. A later analysis assigned V and J genes by comparing TCR nucleotide sequences with IMGT/GENE-DB human TR gene sequences. A later analysis assigned CDR3 sequences and most-parsimonious VDJ recombination scenarios with the TCRdist pipeline. In a later analysis, every TCR beta chain was defined by the combination of its CDR3 amino acid sequence and its V-gene family, and reads without a unique V-gene family were dropped. A later analysis removed roughly 590 highly shared, low-generation-probability nucleotide sequences to deal with suspected cross-contamination and a sequencing artifact. In a later analysis, a clonal expansion index for each public chain was calculated from normalized within-repertoire ranks of inferred template counts. In a later analysis, generation probabilities were computed with a VDJ recombination model fitted to out-of-frame rearrangements, and the resulting probabilities were checked against IGoR. In a later analysis, TCR-TCR, TCR-HLA and TCR-CMV co-occurrence was scored with hypergeometric tests, and a repertoire-size bias correction was applied to TCR pairs. In a later analysis, false discovery rates were estimated by permuting HLA or CMV assignments 20 times. A later analysis grouped co-occurring TCRs with DBSCAN, adding TCRdist sequence similarity when clustering within HLA-allele-positive subsets. Repertoires with fewer than 30,000 or more than 120,000 public chains, plus five repertoires with anomalous nucleotide sharing, were excluded from co-occurrence clustering. This is the immuneACCESS table as TCRdb keeps it, with only in-frame sequences that have V and J called. A part of the clones is gone; compared with another copy, unresolved V genes explain less than half, and the rest is unexplained. V and J calls plus clone size are reproduced from that table; the DNA served to infer D and trimming. Recorded for this sample are more than 130,000 clones; roughly three quarters of them occurred a single time. The ten biggest clones cover approximately 4% of the sample.

As to this clone: What this receptor recognizes is not known. No base-level quality is on record; no much larger clone is a single base apart.

The germline V and J ends show losses of 5 bases and 3 bases respectively, and no gene match explains 1 base of the junction. From a lookup of the germline V gene (reference sequence), CDR1 and CDR2 are LNHDA and SQIVND. From cysteine to phenylalanine, the CDR3 is 13 amino acids long. The read is trimmed to its CDR3 DNA, 39 bases read in frame from base 1. The cohort comprised around 700 healthy bone marrow donors. Cohort members were all nominally healthy when sampled, although unrecorded immune exposures were likely present. The donor tested CMV seronegative, placing the donor among the roughly 350 seronegative members of the cohort. A peripheral blood sample was provided by each donor, and peripheral blood mononuclear cells were used for TCR beta sequencing. Genomic DNA was extracted from the blood cell samples with the Qiagen DNeasy Blood Extraction Kit.

The receptor was isolated from a man younger than 35 in good health and CMV-seronegative. The material sequenced was PBMCs. Recombination linked TRBV19 to TRBJ1-2, with 9 middle bases fitting TRBD1. The encoded CDR3 is CASSRTGDYGYTF. The base sequence is TGTGCCAGTAGTCGGACAGGGGACTATGGCTACACCTTC.